This entry lists 25 T cell receptor beta chains sequenced from one sample in a study of Ad26.COV2.S vaccination and SARS-CoV-2 variants (dated by TCRdb to the early 2020s). According to the study, the label for this sample's treatment or condition signals: around 19 received Ad26.COV2.S at low or high dose, single or two shots; about 5 received placebo; per-sample allocation not given. For vaccine and placebo recipients, the sequenced repertoires came from samples collected on day 63 after the first injection. The protocol used for the library was the immunoSEQ multiplex PCR assay. TCRdb's version of the immuneACCESS table is confined to in-frame rearrangements and falls short of the full clone set. An unresolved V gene accounts for under half of the shortfall where checked; the remainder is of unknown origin. The sample contains about 400,000 clones, roughly 85% of them found a single time. The ten top clones hold approximately 7% of the sample.

This sample comprised peripheral blood, obtained in a trial of Ad26.COV2.S vaccine versus placebo. The receptors here all came from a person between 18 and 60 years old who received the Ad26.COV2.S COVID-19 vaccine or a placebo.

The chain recombines TRBV5-1 with TRBJ1-1; a possible D gene is TRBD1 (6 bases). Germline V lookup: CDR1 SGHRS, CDR2 YFSETQ. There are 11 residues in the CDR3. Deletions cut 2 bases from V and 7 bases from J, with 6 bases between. The CDR3 DNA is TGCGCCAGCAGCTTACAGGGTGAAGCTTTCTTT. Its protein product is CASSLQGEAFF.

The CDR3 sequence is CSVEGQGNTIYF. In DNA form, the CDR3 reads TGCAGCGTTGAGGGACAAGGAAACACCATATATTTT. The chain combines TRBV29-1 with TRBJ1-3; D is perhaps TRBD1 (6 bases). Trimming removed 3 bases from V and 4 bases from J, with 7 bases in between. The CDR3 is 12 residues long. Looked up from germline, CDR1 is SQVTM and CDR2 is ANQGSEA.

This sequence joins TRBV27 and TRBJ2-3, with D unresolved. The germline gives CDR1 MNHEY, CDR2 SMNVEV (reference sequence). The germline V and J ends were trimmed by 3 bases and 11 bases, with 9 bases remaining between them. The CDR3 is 11 amino acids. The CDR3 DNA reads as TGTGCCAGCAGTTTGGCCAGCCAGCAGTATTTT. Its translation is CASSLASQQYF.

This clone was observed a handful of times. The genes are TRBV6-5 and TRBJ2-7; D perhaps matches TRBD1 (6 bases). This CDR3 region has 13 residues. Germline CDR1 MNHEY, CDR2 SVGAGI. The V gene lost 5 bases and the J gene lost 6 bases, with 14 bases spanning the gap. The DNA of the CDR3 is TGTGCCAGCAGTACTGACAGGTTACTCGAGCAGTACTTC. The encoded protein is CASSTDRLLEQYF.

This chain connects TRBV7-2 to TRBJ2-3; D call uncertain. CDR3 length: 14 amino acids. Germline lookup yields CDR1 SGHTA and CDR2 FQGNSA. V was cut by 0 bases and J by 5 bases, with 9 bases left in between. The CDR3 DNA follows: TGTGCCAGCAGCTTAGCGCGTGGAGTAGATACGCAGTATTTT. It is translated as CASSLARGVDTQYF.

The chain is built from TRBV5-1 and TRBJ2-3, with D maybe TRBD2 (5 bases). The ends were cut back, 4 bases at V and 0 bases at J, with 9 bases in the middle. CDR1 is SGHRS and CDR2 is YFSETQ in the germline V gene. CDR3 length equals 14 residues. The CDR3 DNA reads as TGCGCCAGCAGCCACGGGGAAAGCACAGATACGCAGTATTTT. This sequence encodes CASSHGESTDTQYF. The full variable domain, its missing parts supplied by reference TRBV5-1 and TRBJ2-3, is KAGVTQTPRYLIKTRGQQVTLSCSPISGHRSVSWYQQTPGQGLQFLFEYFSETQRNKGNFPGRFSGRQFSNSRSEMNVSTLELGDSALYLCASSHGESTDTQYFGPGTRLTVL.

V gene TRBV7-9 combines with J gene TRBJ1-1; D might be TRBD1 (6 bases). V was trimmed by 8 bases and J by 6 bases, leaving 13 bases between them. Germline loops: CDR1 SEHNR, CDR2 FQNEAQ (reference sequence). The CDR3 runs to 12 residues. The CDR3, as DNA: TGTGCCAGCGGGCTTGAGGGGGCTGAAGCTTTCTTT. Translation gives CASGLEGAEAFF.

Only one count was recorded for this clone. The chain recombines TRBV6-5 with TRBJ1-5; weak D call: TRBD1 (5 bases). V lost 6 bases to trimming and J lost 7 bases, with 16 bases between them. Germline V gene sequence: CDR1 MNHEY, CDR2 SVGAGI. The CDR3 runs to 14 residues. CDR3 in DNA: TGTGCCAGCAGCGGATTAGGGGTGAAGCAGCCCCAGCATTTT. The encoded protein is CASSGLGVKQPQHF.

The chain couples TRBV5-1 to TRBJ1-4, with TRBD1 matching 8 bases. The trim removed 3 bases at V and 6 bases at J, leaving 4 bases unmatched. The germline V gene encodes CDR1 SGHRS and CDR2 YFSETQ. This CDR3 is 14 amino acids long. Written as DNA, the CDR3 is TGCGCCAGCAGCTCAGGGACAGGTCATGAAAAACTGTTTTTT. Its protein is CASSSGTGHEKLFF.

The chain joins TRBV6-5 to TRBJ2-2; D ambiguous. Germline loops: CDR1 MNHEY, CDR2 SVGAGI. Trimming removed 0 bases at V and 5 bases at J, with 7 bases between. CDR3 length: 14 residues. CDR3 nucleotides: TGTGCCAGCAGTTACTCGCGCCCTACCGGGGAGCTGTTTTTT. Protein product: CASSYSRPTGELFF.

The rearrangement joins TRBV19 to TRBJ2-7; D not resolved. CDR1 and CDR2 (germline): LNHDA, SQIVND (reference sequence). V gave up 4 bases and J gave up 0 bases, with 7 bases separating them. The CDR3 length is 13 residues. Written as DNA, the CDR3 is TGTGCCAGTAGTAACGGGTACTCCTACGAGCAGTACTTC. This sequence encodes CASSNGYSYEQYF.

The rearrangement joins TRBV30 to TRBJ2-4, with D unclear. The CDR3 is made up of 12 amino acids. Germline values: CDR1 GTSNPN, CDR2 SVGIG (reference sequence). Trimming took off 4 bases at V and 0 bases at J, with 4 bases between the two ends. CDR3 sequence: CAWKVAKNIQYF. CDR3 sequence (DNA): TGTGCCTGGAAGGTAGCCAAAAACATTCAGTACTTC.

The chain is built from TRBV11-2 and TRBJ2-1; 8 bases align to TRBD2. The length of the CDR3 is 14 residues. V lost 5 bases, J lost 7 bases, and 7 bases stayed unmatched. Germline CDR1 and CDR2: SGHAT and FQNNGV. The DNA of the CDR3 is TGTGCCAGCAGCCCCCTGACGGGAGGGAATGAGCAGTTCTTC. This gives the protein CASSPLTGGNEQFF.

This chain joins TRBV19 and TRBJ1-2, with TRBD1 matching 7 bases. V lost 3 bases and J lost 8; bases outside the gene matches: 9. The CDR3 totals 14 residues. Germline values: CDR1 LNHDA, CDR2 SQIVND (reference sequence). This CDR3 is CASSIPQGVWGYTF. CDR3 coding DNA: TGTGCCAGTAGTATTCCGCAGGGGGTCTGGGGCTACACCTTC.

The chain couples TRBV7-9 to TRBJ2-5; no definite D call. CDR3 size: 12 residues. V was trimmed by 5 bases and J by 5 bases, leaving 9 bases between them. The V gene's germline CDR1 is SEHNR and CDR2 FQNEAQ (reference sequence). DNA for the CDR3: TGTGCCAGCAGCCCCGGCATTGAGACCCAGTACTTC. Translating gives CASSPGIETQYF.

The V gene is TRBV29-1, the J gene TRBJ1-1, with 7 bases matching TRBD1. The V segment lost 6 bases and the J segment 3 bases; nucleotides outside the gene matches: 10. Germline V lookup: CDR1 SQVTM, CDR2 ANQGSEA. CDR3 size: 14 residues. The CDR3 coding sequence is TGCAGCGTCCAAGCCGGGACAGTATACACTGAAGCTTTCTTT. Protein: CSVQAGTVYTEAFF.

There are a few counts of this clone. This sequence joins TRBV5-4 and TRBJ1-6; D is uncertain. The CDR3 extends over 12 amino acids. Trimming cost V 6 bases and J 7 bases, with 8 bases left between them. CDR1 and CDR2 from the germline V gene are SGHNT and YYREEE (reference sequence). The CDR3 reads CASTFGNSPLHF. The CDR3 coding sequence is TGTGCCAGCACCTTCGGGAATTCACCCCTCCACTTT.

The gene calls are TRBV6-5 and TRBJ1-6; no firm D call. The V and J ends lost 0 bases and 14 bases respectively, with 14 bases between them. Per the germline V gene, CDR1 is MNHEY and CDR2 is SVGAGI. This CDR3 region has 14 residues. The CDR3 is CASSYSGTPGTLHF. The CDR3 DNA sequence: TGTGCCAGCAGTTACTCGGGTACCCCTGGGACCCTCCACTTT.

This sequence joins TRBV5-1 and TRBJ2-7; 7 nucleotides match TRBD2. The CDR3 loop spans 14 amino acids. In germline, CDR1 is SGHRS, CDR2 YFSETQ. J was trimmed by 7 bases and V by 1 base; bases with no gene match: 8. The chain's CDR3 is CASSLLAVFTEQYF. DNA of the CDR3: TGCGCCAGCAGCTTGCTAGCGGTTTTCACGGAGCAGTACTTC.

The chain carries TRBV6-5 and TRBJ1-5; TRBD1 is a possible D gene (5 bases). This CDR3 is built from 14 residues. Germline V gene sequence: CDR1 MNHEY, CDR2 SVGAGI. V was trimmed by 4 bases and J by 7 bases, leaving 14 bases between them. CDR3 residues: CASSSSGGGQPQHF. The CDR3, as DNA: TGTGCCAGCAGTTCCAGCGGGGGAGGGCAGCCCCAGCATTTT.

The V call is TRBV6-5, the J call TRBJ2-1; D ambiguous. The V gene's germline CDR1 is MNHEY and CDR2 SVGAGI. CDR3 size: 12 residues. With 6 bases removed from V and 8 bases from J, the gap between germline ends came to 11 bases. The CDR3 loop is CASSRRGDEQFF. In nucleotides, the CDR3 is TGTGCCAGCAGCCGCCGCGGCGATGAGCAGTTCTTC.

A note on this clone: At one of its ends the junction is not consistent with the germline gene, which may arise from a read error. CDR3 nucleotide sequence: TGTGCCAGCAGCTCCACGGGGAACGCCGGGGAGCTGTTTTTT. This sequence encodes CASSSTGNAGELFF. V usage is TRBV9 and J usage is TRBJ2-2; maybe TRBD2 (5 bases). The CDR3 has 14 amino acids. The germline V gene encodes CDR1 SGDLS and CDR2 YYNGEE. Based on the CDR3 plus reference TRBV9 and TRBJ2-2, the full variable domain is DSGVTQTPKHLITATGQRVTLRCSPRSGDLSVYWYQQSLDQGLQFLIQYYNGEERAKGNILERFSAQQFPDLHSELNLSSLELGDSALYFCASSSTGNAGELFFGEGSRLTVL.

The rearrangement uses TRBV2 and TRBJ2-1, with a weak D call TRBD2 (6 bases). V gave up 1 base and J gave up 7 bases, with 14 bases separating them. CDR3 length: 15 residues. Per the germline V gene, CDR1 is SNHLY and CDR2 is FYNNEI. The CDR3 DNA is TGTGCCAGCAGTGAAGGGGAGGCCTTTAGGAATGAGCAGTTCTTC. Protein product: CASSEGEAFRNEQFF.

This chain links TRBV18 with TRBJ1-6; 7 bases are a match to TRBD1. Germline CDR1 reads KGHSH; CDR2 reads LQKENI. The CDR3 has 16 residues. Trimming took 3 bases from V and 9 from J; bases not matched to a gene: 11. The CDR3 here is CASSPTGVVQGSPLHF. CDR3 DNA sequence: TGTGCCAGCTCACCCACAGGGGTGGTTCAAGGTTCACCCCTCCACTTT.

The chain links TRBV10-3 to TRBJ1-2; D is perhaps TRBD1 (5 bases). The CDR3 has 13 amino acids. V was shortened by 2 bases and J by 5 bases, with 9 bases between the two germline ends. Per germline, CDR1 ENHRY and CDR2 SYGVKD. The CDR3 nucleotides read TGTGCCATCAGTGAGCAGGGATATTATGGCTACACCTTC. As protein: CAISEQGYYGYTF.